This is a list of T cell receptor beta chains from one sample in a study of CD4 T cell repertoires in COVID-19. Generated by immunoSEQ multiplex PCR, the TCRdb table keeps only in-frame clones and is missing some. The sample records fewer than 100,000 clones, roughly 80% being singletons. The specimen was CD4+ T cells from peripheral blood, collected after recovery from COVID-19. These receptors all stem from a human donor who had COVID-19. The conserved cysteine and the conserved F or W are not part of the CDR3 here. Clone size is shown for a subset of rows, as once, few, many or a class of expanded clone.

clone size: -
J gene: TRBJ1-4
V gene: TRBV7-2
CDR3 length: 12
CDR3 protein: ASSFGSTNEKLF

clone size: -
J gene: TRBJ1-3
V gene: TRBV5-8
CDR3 length: 15
CDR3 protein: ASSYQGRRLSGNTIY

clone size: -
J gene: TRBJ2-5
V gene: TRBV7-3
CDR3 length: 11
CDR3 protein: ASSLVPAGAQY

clone size: -
J gene: TRBJ1-2
V gene: TRBV7-8
CDR3 length: 11
CDR3 protein: ASSLGTRDFYT

clone size: few
J gene: TRBJ1-6
V gene: TRBV19
CDR3 length: 12
CDR3 protein: ASRIRQGDSPLH

clone size: -
J gene: TRBJ2-3
V gene: TRBV4-1
CDR3 length: 14
CDR3 protein: ASSQDHRGRGDTQY

clone size: -
J gene: TRBJ1-1
V gene: TRBV7-3
CDR3 length: 12
CDR3 protein: ASSLKGGFTEAF

clone size: -
J gene: TRBJ2-7
V gene: TRBV15
CDR3 length: 11
CDR3 protein: ATSRDPGYEQY

clone size: -
J gene: TRBJ1-6
V gene: TRBV5-1
CDR3 length: 14
CDR3 protein: ASSLTSWDTDSPLH

clone size: -
J gene: TRBJ2-4
V gene: TRBV18
CDR3 length: 12
CDR3 protein: ASSRTPPSDIQY

clone size: -
J gene: TRBJ2-2
V gene: TRBV7-6
CDR3 length: 12
CDR3 protein: ASSLSGGTGELF

clone size: -
J gene: TRBJ1-1
V gene: TRBV12-5
CDR3 length: 13
CDR3 protein: ASGPSVGGNLKAF

clone size: few
J gene: TRBJ2-1
V gene: TRBV5-1
CDR3 length: 13
CDR3 protein: ASSPSGGAANEQF

clone size: -
J gene: TRBJ2-3
V gene: TRBV5-4
CDR3 length: 13
CDR3 protein: ASSFGQGGGDTQY

clone size: -
J gene: TRBJ1-2
V gene: TRBV28
CDR3 length: 12
CDR3 protein: ASSFAGSGYGYT

clone size: -
J gene: TRBJ1-1
V gene: TRBV14
CDR3 length: 10
CDR3 protein: ASSGGPTEAF

clone size: -
J gene: TRBJ2-5
V gene: TRBV21-1
CDR3 length: 11
CDR3 protein: ASSHHRKETQY

clone size: -
J gene: TRBJ2-7
V gene: TRBV18
CDR3 length: 13
CDR3 protein: ASSLSGTEFYEQY